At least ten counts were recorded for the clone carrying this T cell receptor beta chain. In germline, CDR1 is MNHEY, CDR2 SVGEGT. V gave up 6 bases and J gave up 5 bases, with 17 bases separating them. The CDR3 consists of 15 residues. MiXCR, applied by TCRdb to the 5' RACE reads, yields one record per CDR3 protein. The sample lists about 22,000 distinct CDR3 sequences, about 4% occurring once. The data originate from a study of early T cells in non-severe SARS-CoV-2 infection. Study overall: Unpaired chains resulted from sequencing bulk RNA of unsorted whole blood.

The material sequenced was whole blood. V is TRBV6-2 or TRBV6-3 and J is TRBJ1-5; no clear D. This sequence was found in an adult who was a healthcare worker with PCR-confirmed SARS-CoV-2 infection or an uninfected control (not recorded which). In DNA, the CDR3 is TGTGCCAGCAGCCAAAGGACCGGGCTCCATCAGCCCCAGCATTTT. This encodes CASSQRTGLHQPQHF.